This entry describes one TCR beta chain. Its matching antigen is unknown. The CDR3 runs 13 residues. Clones were read by immunoSEQ multiplex PCR, and TCRdb kept only the in-frame ones, dropping some. Of just under 90,000 clones listed, around 83% are singletons. This sample was taken from a study of graft-versus-host responses after intestinal transplantation. Turning to the study itself: Following induction with anti-thymocyte globulin, all recipients were given tacrolimus and steroids for roughly three years.

Study outcomes and limitations: Allograft clonal ratios (graft-versus-host to host-versus-graft) were high in patients who had graft-donor T cell macrochimerism. GvH clones occurred in recipient marrow; some first appeared in ileum or blood.

The source was unstimulated CD8+ T cells sorted from spleen or lymph node cells, collected before intestinal transplant. This receptor was obtained from a human donor who received an intestinal transplant. The chain joins TRBV21-1 to TRBJ2-7; TRBD1, the table's D call, lacks a check against the DNA. TRBV21-1 is flagged as a pseudogene. The CDR3 protein is CASRRDRRIEQYF. In nucleotides, the CDR3 is TGTGCCAGCAGAAGGGACAGGAGGATCGAGCAGTACTTC.